This is a list of T cell receptor beta chains from one sample in a study of T cell responses to AZD1222 COVID-19 vaccine. Generated by immunoSEQ multiplex PCR, the TCRdb table keeps only in-frame clones and is missing some. Of 200,000 to 250,000 clones listed, 90% to 95% are singletons. This material consisted of peripheral blood, taken 28 days after the second dose of the MenACWY control vaccine. The receptors derive from an adult who received the MenACWY meningococcal vaccine as a control. Both conserved end residues are part of each CDR3. The order of the fields is D gene, V gene, clone size, J gene, CDR3 protein, CDR3 DNA. D genes are given only for firm matches. Clone size is not always given. Where it is, it says once, few, many or a class for expanded clones.

D: .; V: TRBV28; size: .; J: TRBJ2-7; CDR3: CASSLYRRDFYEQYF; DNA: TGTGCCAGCAGTTTATACCGTCGGGACTTCTACGAGCAGTACTTC
D: TRBD1; V: TRBV7-2; size: .; J: TRBJ1-2; CDR3: CASSSRDRVYGYTF; DNA: TGTGCCAGCAGCTCCCGGGACAGGGTCTATGGCTACACCTTC
D: TRBD1; V: TRBV6-6; size: .; J: TRBJ1-5; CDR3: CASSPDRARNQPQHF; DNA: TGTGCCAGCAGCCCTGACAGGGCCCGCAATCAGCCCCAGCATTTT
D: TRBD1; V: TRBV4-1; size: .; J: TRBJ1-1; CDR3: CASSHLGQGAGKTKPYRIPFF; DNA: TGCGCCAGCAGCCACCTCGGACAGGGGGCCGGAAAGACGAAGCCCTACCGCATCCCTTTCTTT
D: .; V: TRBV29-1; size: .; J: TRBJ2-2; CDR3: CSVGQTTGELFF; DNA: TGCAGCGTTGGACAGACCACCGGGGAGCTGTTTTTT
D: TRBD1; V: TRBV5-1; size: .; J: TRBJ2-1; CDR3: CASSFRGHEQFF; DNA: TGCGCCAGCAGCTTCAGGGGGCATGAGCAGTTCTTC
D: .; V: TRBV6-5; size: .; J: TRBJ1-2; CDR3: CASSYQPTSYGYTF; DNA: TGTGCCAGCAGTTACCAGCCTACCTCCTATGGCTACACCTTC
D: .; V: TRBV19; size: .; J: TRBJ1-1; CDR3: CASRGRPTEAFF; DNA: TGTGCCAGTCGGGGCCGACCCACTGAAGCTTTCTTT
D: .; V: TRBV18; size: once; J: TRBJ1-1; CDR3: CASSPMGGDTEAFF; DNA: TGTGCCAGCTCACCAATGGGGGGGGACACTGAAGCTTTCTTT
D: .; V: TRBV19; size: few; J: TRBJ2-7; CDR3: CASSGVSYEQYF; DNA: TGTGCCAGTAGTGGAGTGTCCTACGAGCAGTACTTC
D: .; V: TRBV29-1; size: .; J: TRBJ1-2; CDR3: CSASGSGSGNYGYTF; DNA: TGCAGCGCTAGCGGTTCAGGTTCGGGTAACTATGGCTACACCTTC
D: .; V: TRBV9; size: .; J: TRBJ2-1; CDR3: CASSQWGYNEQFF; DNA: TGTGCCAGCAGTCAGTGGGGCTACAATGAGCAGTTCTTC
D: TRBD2; V: TRBV4-2; size: .; J: TRBJ2-1; CDR3: CASSRGLAEDNEQFF; DNA: TGTGCCAGCAGCCGCGGACTAGCGGAGGACAATGAGCAGTTCTTC
D: TRBD2; V: TRBV6-5; size: .; J: TRBJ2-5; CDR3: CASSYSGGLETQYF; DNA: TGTGCCAGCAGTTACTCGGGGGGGTTGGAGACCCAGTACTTC
D: .; V: TRBV27; size: .; J: TRBJ1-2; CDR3: CASSLSGRTKSYYGYTF; DNA: TGTGCCAGCAGTTTATCGGGAAGGACAAAGAGCTACTATGGCTACACCTTC
D: TRBD2; V: TRBV3-1/TRBV3-2; size: few; J: TRBJ2-5; CDR3: CASSQEPTSAETQYF; DNA: TGTGCCAGCAGCCAAGAACCCACTAGCGCGGAGACCCAGTACTTC
D: .; V: TRBV28; size: .; J: TRBJ2-3; CDR3: CASSPRREASTDTQYF; DNA: TGTGCCAGCAGTCCACGGAGGGAAGCGAGCACAGATACGCAGTATTTT
D: TRBD2; V: TRBV3-1/TRBV3-2; size: .; J: TRBJ2-1; CDR3: CASSQGRGLAPYNEQFF; DNA: TGTGCCAGCAGCCAGGGACGGGGACTAGCGCCGTACAATGAGCAGTTCTTC
D: .; V: TRBV7-9; size: .; J: TRBJ1-5; CDR3: CASSLVGLPQHF; DNA: TGTGCCAGCAGCTTAGTGGGCCTGCCCCAGCATTTT
D: .; V: TRBV5-1; size: .; J: TRBJ2-5; CDR3: CASSHLPGETQYF; DNA: TGCGCCAGCAGCCACTTACCGGGGGAGACCCAGTACTTC
D: .; V: TRBV28; size: .; J: TRBJ1-3; CDR3: CACGGRVGNTIYF; DNA: TGTGCCTGCGGGGGAAGGGTTGGAAACACCATATATTTT
D: .; V: TRBV24-1; size: once; J: TRBJ1-2; CDR3: CANPSGPGYGYTF; DNA: TGTGCCAACCCTTCCGGACCAGGGTATGGCTACACCTTC
D: TRBD1; V: TRBV5-1; size: .; J: TRBJ2-1; CDR3: CASSLFTGVYNEQFF; DNA: TGCGCCAGCAGCTTGTTTACAGGGGTATACAATGAGCAGTTCTTC
D: .; V: TRBV11-2; size: .; J: TRBJ2-5; CDR3: CASSARTDPQETQYF; DNA: TGTGCCAGCAGCGCCCGTACGGACCCTCAGGAGACCCAGTACTTC
D: .; V: TRBV2; size: .; J: TRBJ2-7; CDR3: CASSLEVGPSYEQYF; DNA: TGTGCCAGCAGCCTCGAGGTAGGGCCCTCCTACGAGCAGTACTTC
D: .; V: TRBV9; size: few; J: TRBJ2-2; CDR3: CASSVNTGELFF; DNA: TGTGCCAGCAGCGTAAACACCGGGGAGCTGTTTTTT
D: .; V: TRBV5-6; size: .; J: TRBJ2-1; CDR3: CASSLTPNEQFF; DNA: TGTGCCAGCAGCTTGACTCCCAATGAGCAGTTCTTC
D: .; V: TRBV10-3; size: .; J: TRBJ2-5; CDR3: CAISESGAEETQYF; DNA: TGTGCCATCAGTGAATCCGGGGCCGAAGAGACCCAGTACTTC
D: TRBD2; V: TRBV2; size: medium-sized; J: TRBJ2-5; CDR3: CAGAHLAGVETQYF; DNA: TGTGCCGGAGCCCACCTAGCGGGAGTAGAGACCCAGTACTTC
D: TRBD1; V: TRBV5-4; size: few; J: TRBJ2-7; CDR3: CASSPALGQGYYEQYF; DNA: TGTGCCAGCAGCCCAGCGTTGGGACAGGGGTACTACGAGCAGTACTTC
D: TRBD1; V: TRBV9; size: .; J: TRBJ2-7; CDR3: CASSVGQERIYEQYF; DNA: TGTGCCAGCAGCGTCGGACAGGAGCGAATCTACGAGCAGTACTTC
D: TRBD1; V: TRBV29-1; size: .; J: TRBJ1-2; CDR3: CSAGTGPSF; DNA: TGCAGCGCCGGGACAGGGCCCTCCTTC
D: .; V: TRBV7-3; size: .; J: TRBJ2-1; CDR3: CASSPTTRRDYNEQFF; DNA: TGTGCCAGCAGCCCTACCACCAGACGGGACTACAATGAGCAGTTCTTC
D: .; V: TRBV28; size: .; J: TRBJ1-5; CDR3: CASSPQGTPYSNQPQHF; DNA: TGTGCCAGCAGTCCGCAGGGGACACCTTATAGCAATCAGCCCCAGCATTTT
D: TRBD2; V: TRBV6-5; size: .; J: TRBJ2-1; CDR3: CASSYSRRGGREQFF; DNA: TGTGCCAGCAGTTACTCGAGGCGAGGCGGGAGGGAGCAGTTCTTC
D: .; V: TRBV7-9; size: once; J: TRBJ2-1; CDR3: CASSLAPTYSYNEQFF; DNA: TGTGCCAGCAGCTTAGCTCCGACTTACTCCTACAATGAGCAGTTCTTC
D: TRBD2; V: TRBV9; size: .; J: TRBJ2-1; CDR3: CASSPPVRGGLFDEQFF; DNA: TGTGCCAGCAGCCCCCCGGTACGGGGGGGTCTATTCGATGAGCAGTTCTTC
D: TRBD2; V: TRBV11-1; size: .; J: TRBJ2-2; CDR3: CASSLAGTSGRRAGELFF; DNA: TGTGCCAGCAGCTTAGCCGGGACTAGCGGGAGACGTGCCGGGGAGCTGTTTTTT
D: TRBD1; V: TRBV15; size: .; J: TRBJ1-1; CDR3: CATAKQGDTEAFF; DNA: TGTGCCACCGCGAAACAGGGGGACACTGAAGCTTTCTTT
D: .; V: TRBV10-3; size: .; J: TRBJ1-5; CDR3: CAISESPDFATAAGPSNQPQHF; DNA: TGTGCCATCAGTGAGTCCCCCGATTTTGCGACAGCCGCGGGCCCTAGCAATCAGCCCCAGCATTTT
D: .; V: TRBV5-1; size: .; J: TRBJ1-4; CDR3: CASSLGSANEKLFF; DNA: TGCGCCAGCAGCTTGGGCTCCGCTAATGAAAAACTGTTTTTT
D: .; V: TRBV30; size: once; J: TRBJ2-7; CDR3: CAWSVRWGGQSYEQYF; DNA: TGTGCCTGGAGTGTACGGTGGGGGGGACAGTCCTACGAGCAGTACTTC
D: TRBD2; V: TRBV13; size: .; J: TRBJ2-5; CDR3: CASSIGLARETQYF; DNA: TGTGCCAGCAGCATCGGACTAGCGCGGGAGACCCAGTACTTC
D: TRBD1; V: TRBV7-8; size: .; J: TRBJ1-2; CDR3: CASSSRVGGQGYTF; DNA: TGTGCCAGCAGCTCTAGGGTAGGGGGCCAGGGCTACACCTTC
D: TRBD1; V: TRBV4-3; size: .; J: TRBJ1-1; CDR3: CASSQTGAGFMNTEAFF; DNA: TGCGCCAGCAGCCAAACAGGGGCAGGGTTTATGAACACTGAAGCTTTCTTT
D: .; V: TRBV30; size: .; J: TRBJ1-1; CDR3: CAWSGRGRLGHTEAFF; DNA: TGTGCCTGGAGTGGGCGGGGCCGGCTGGGGCACACTGAAGCTTTCTTT
D: TRBD1; V: TRBV28; size: .; J: TRBJ1-2; CDR3: CAAHGTANGYTF; DNA: TGTGCAGCCCATGGGACAGCGAATGGCTACACCTTC
D: .; V: TRBV18; size: .; J: TRBJ1-5; CDR3: CASSPGPNQPQHF; DNA: TGTGCCAGCTCACCGGGGCCGAATCAGCCCCAGCATTTT
D: .; V: TRBV15; size: .; J: TRBJ2-7; CDR3: CATSTREGVIDEQYF; DNA: TGTGCCACCAGTACCCGGGAAGGGGTAATTGACGAGCAGTACTTC
D: .; V: TRBV5-4; size: .; J: TRBJ1-6; CDR3: CASSLGTGSPLHF; DNA: TGTGCCAGCAGCCTCGGGACCGGTTCACCCCTCCACTTT
D: TRBD2; V: TRBV27; size: .; J: TRBJ2-1; CDR3: CASKDGGRLNEQFF; DNA: TGTGCCAGCAAGGATGGCGGGAGATTAAATGAGCAGTTCTTC
D: .; V: TRBV18; size: .; J: TRBJ1-1; CDR3: CASSPLYGFPTEAFF; DNA: TGTGCCAGCTCACCACTATATGGATTTCCGACTGAAGCTTTCTTT
D: .; V: TRBV6-2/TRBV6-3; size: once; J: TRBJ2-2; CDR3: CASSFTAQTTRGHGELFF; DNA: TGTGCCAGCAGTTTCACGGCCCAGACTACCAGGGGCCACGGGGAGCTGTTTTTT
D: .; V: TRBV6-1; size: .; J: TRBJ2-7; CDR3: CASSEALRNRYEQYF; DNA: TGTGCCAGCAGTGAAGCGCTTCGGAACCGGTACGAGCAGTACTTC
D: .; V: TRBV9; size: .; J: TRBJ1-5; CDR3: CASSVEPWVDQPQHF; DNA: TGTGCCAGCAGCGTAGAACCGTGGGTTGATCAGCCCCAGCATTTT
D: TRBD1; V: TRBV5-5; size: .; J: TRBJ2-3; CDR3: CASSFGTGISSTDTQYF; DNA: TGTGCCAGCAGCTTCGGGACAGGGATTTCTAGCACAGATACGCAGTATTTT
D: TRBD1; V: TRBV4-1; size: .; J: TRBJ1-1; CDR3: CASSQGQGANTEAFF; DNA: TGCGCCAGCAGCCAGGGACAGGGGGCGAACACTGAAGCTTTCTTT
D: .; V: TRBV12-5; size: .; J: TRBJ2-5; CDR3: CASASLIQETQYF; DNA: TGTGCTAGTGCCTCTTTGATCCAAGAGACCCAGTACTTC
D: .; V: TRBV2; size: .; J: TRBJ2-5; CDR3: CASSAHTEETQYF; DNA: TGTGCCAGCAGCGCCCATACGGAAGAGACCCAGTACTTC
D: TRBD2; V: TRBV3-1/TRBV3-2; size: once; J: TRBJ2-7; CDR3: CASSRSGTSGAGLYEQYF; DNA: TGTGCCAGCAGCCGCTCCGGGACTAGCGGCGCGGGCCTGTACGAGCAGTACTTC